The present T cell receptor beta chain was sequenced within a study of cytomegalovirus exposure and HLA in healthy donors. Germline V gene lookup returns CDR1 LGHNA and CDR2 YNFKEQ. The CDR3 length is 14 residues. The V and J ends lost 0 bases and 1 base respectively, with 7 bases between them. TCRdb keeps only in-frame clones here, not all; method: immunoSEQ multiplex PCR. The data hold 300,000 to 400,000 clones, with roughly 88% observed a single time. Study-wide points: CMV antigen specificity of a few CMV-associated chains was confirmed in vitro.

About this clone itself: No antigen is known for it.

The sample taken for sequencing was PBMCs. The origin of this receptor is a man aged 30 to 39 in good health and CMV-seronegative. The gene calls are TRBV4-2 and TRBJ2-7; D gene ambiguous. Written as DNA, the CDR3 is TGTGCCAGCAGCCAAGATCTACTTTCCTACGAGCAGTACTTC. Protein product: CASSQDLLSYEQYF.